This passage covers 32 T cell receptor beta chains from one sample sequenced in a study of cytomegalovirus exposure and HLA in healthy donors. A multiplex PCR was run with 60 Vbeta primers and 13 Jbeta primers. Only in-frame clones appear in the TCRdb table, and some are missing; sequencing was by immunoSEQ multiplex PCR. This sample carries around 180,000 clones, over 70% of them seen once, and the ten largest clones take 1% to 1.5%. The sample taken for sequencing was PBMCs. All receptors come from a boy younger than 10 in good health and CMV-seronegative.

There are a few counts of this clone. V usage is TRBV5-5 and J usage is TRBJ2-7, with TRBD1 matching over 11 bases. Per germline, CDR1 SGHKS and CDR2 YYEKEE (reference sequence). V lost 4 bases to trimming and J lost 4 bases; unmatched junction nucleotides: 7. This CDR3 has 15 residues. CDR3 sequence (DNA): TGTGCCAGCAGCATCGGACAGGGGGCAGGGTACGAGCAGTACTTC. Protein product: CASSIGQGAGYEQYF. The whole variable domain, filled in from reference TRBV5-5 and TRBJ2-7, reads DAGVTQSPTHLIKTRGQQVTLRCSPISGHKSVSWYQQVLGQGPQFIFQYYEKEERGRGNFPDRFSARQFPNYSSELNVNALLLGDSALYLCASSIGQGAGYEQYFGPGTRLTVT.

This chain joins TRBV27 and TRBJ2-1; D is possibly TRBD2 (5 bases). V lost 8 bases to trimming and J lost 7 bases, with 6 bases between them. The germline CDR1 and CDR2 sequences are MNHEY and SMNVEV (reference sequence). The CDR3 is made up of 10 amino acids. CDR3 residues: CASGGNEQFF. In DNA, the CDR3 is TGTGCCAGCGGCGGGAATGAGCAGTTCTTC.

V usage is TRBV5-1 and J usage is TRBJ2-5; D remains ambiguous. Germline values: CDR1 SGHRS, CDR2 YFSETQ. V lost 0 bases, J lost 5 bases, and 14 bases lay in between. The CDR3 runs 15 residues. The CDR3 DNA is TGCGCCAGCAGCTTGGTTCTCGGGTCCTGGGAGACCCAGTACTTC. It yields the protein CASSLVLGSWETQYF.

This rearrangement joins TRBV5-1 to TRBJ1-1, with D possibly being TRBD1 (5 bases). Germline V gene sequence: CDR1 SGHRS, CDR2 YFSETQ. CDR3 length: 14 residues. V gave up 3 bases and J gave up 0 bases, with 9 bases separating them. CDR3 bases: TGCGCCAGCAGCTCAGGGACTATGAACACTGAAGCTTTCTTT. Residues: CASSSGTMNTEAFF. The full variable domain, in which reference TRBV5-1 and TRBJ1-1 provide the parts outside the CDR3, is KAGVTQTPRYLIKTRGQQVTLSCSPISGHRSVSWYQQTPGQGLQFLFEYFSETQRNKGNFPGRFSGRQFSNSRSEMNVSTLELGDSALYLCASSSGTMNTEAFFGQGTRLTVV.

The chain's CDR3 is CSHPDRGSTDTQYF. Written as DNA, the CDR3 is TGCAGCCACCCTGACAGGGGGTCAACAGATACGCAGTATTTT. The J gene is TRBJ2-3, the V gene TRBV29-1, with TRBD1 matching 9 bases. The CDR3 has 14 amino acids. Per germline, CDR1 SQVTM and CDR2 ANQGSEA. With 8 bases clipped from V and 3 bases from J, the junction kept 9 bases outside the gene matches.

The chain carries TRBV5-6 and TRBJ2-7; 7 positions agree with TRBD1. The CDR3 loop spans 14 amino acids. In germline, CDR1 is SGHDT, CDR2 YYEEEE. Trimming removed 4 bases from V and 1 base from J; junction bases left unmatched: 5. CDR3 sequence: CASSPADRSYEQYF. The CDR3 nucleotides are TGTGCCAGCAGCCCAGCGGACAGGTCCTACGAGCAGTACTTC.

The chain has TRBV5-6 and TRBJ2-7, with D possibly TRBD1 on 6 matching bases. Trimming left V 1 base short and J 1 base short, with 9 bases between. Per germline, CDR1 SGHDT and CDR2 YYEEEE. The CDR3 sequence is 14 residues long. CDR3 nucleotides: TGTGCCAGCAGCTTGACAGGGCCTTCCTACGAGCAGTACTTC. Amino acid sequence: CASSLTGPSYEQYF.

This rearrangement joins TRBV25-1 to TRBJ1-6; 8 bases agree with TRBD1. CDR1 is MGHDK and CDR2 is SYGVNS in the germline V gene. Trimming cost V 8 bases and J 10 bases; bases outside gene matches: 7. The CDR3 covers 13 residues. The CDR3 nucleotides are TGTGCCAGCGGCGGGACAGGCTGGTCACCCCTCCACTTT. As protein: CASGGTGWSPLHF.

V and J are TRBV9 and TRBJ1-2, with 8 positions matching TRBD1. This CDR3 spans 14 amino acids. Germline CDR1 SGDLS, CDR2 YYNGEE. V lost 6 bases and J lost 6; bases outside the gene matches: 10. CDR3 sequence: CASTDRTGKNGYTF. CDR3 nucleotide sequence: TGTGCCAGCACCGACAGGACAGGGAAAAATGGCTACACCTTC.

In nucleotides, the CDR3 is TGTGCCTGGAGTTTCGGGACTAACTACGAGCAGTACTTC. It encodes CAWSFGTNYEQYF. The chain joins TRBV30 to TRBJ2-7; 7 positions agree with TRBD2. The junction had 4 bases not matched to a gene; V was cut back by 2 bases and J by 3 bases. The CDR3 sequence is 13 residues long. CDR1 and CDR2 (germline): GTSNPN, SVGIG (reference sequence).

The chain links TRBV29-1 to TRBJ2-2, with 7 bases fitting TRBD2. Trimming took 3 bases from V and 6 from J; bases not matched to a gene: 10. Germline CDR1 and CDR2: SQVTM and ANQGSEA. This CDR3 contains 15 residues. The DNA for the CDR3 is TGCAGCGTTGATAATGGGGGGGGGAGAGCCGGGGAGCTGTTTTTT. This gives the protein CSVDNGGGRAGELFF.

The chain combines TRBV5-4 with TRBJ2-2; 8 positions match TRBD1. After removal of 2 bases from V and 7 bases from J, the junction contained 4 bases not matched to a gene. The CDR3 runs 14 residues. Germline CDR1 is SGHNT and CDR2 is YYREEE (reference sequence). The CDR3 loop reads CASSFSTGVGELFF. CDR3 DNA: TGTGCCAGCAGCTTTTCGACAGGGGTCGGGGAGCTGTTTTTT.

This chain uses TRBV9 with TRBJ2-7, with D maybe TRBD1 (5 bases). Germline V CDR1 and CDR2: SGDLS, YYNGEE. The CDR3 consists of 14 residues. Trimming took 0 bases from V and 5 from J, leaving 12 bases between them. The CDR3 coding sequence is TGTGCCAGCAGCGTAGAAAAGGGGCCCCACGAGCAGTACTTC. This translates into CASSVEKGPHEQYF.

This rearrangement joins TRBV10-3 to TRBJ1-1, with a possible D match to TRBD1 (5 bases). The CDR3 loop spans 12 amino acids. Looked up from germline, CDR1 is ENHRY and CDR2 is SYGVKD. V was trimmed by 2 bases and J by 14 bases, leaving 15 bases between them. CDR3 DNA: TGTGCCATCAGTGAGCCTGGGGCGGATGTATTCTTT. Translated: CAISEPGADVFF.

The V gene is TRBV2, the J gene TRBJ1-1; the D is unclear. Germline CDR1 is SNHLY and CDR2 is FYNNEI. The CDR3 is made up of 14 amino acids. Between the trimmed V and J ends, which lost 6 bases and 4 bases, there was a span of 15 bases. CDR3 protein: CASSPLRGGTEAFF. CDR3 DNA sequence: TGTGCCAGCAGCCCCCTACGGGGTGGCACTGAAGCTTTCTTT.

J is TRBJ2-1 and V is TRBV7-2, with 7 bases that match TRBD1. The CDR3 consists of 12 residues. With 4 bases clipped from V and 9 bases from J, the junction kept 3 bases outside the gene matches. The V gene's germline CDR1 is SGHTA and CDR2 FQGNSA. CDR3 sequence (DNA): TGTGCCAGCAGCTCAGGGGGATTTGAGCAGTTCTTC. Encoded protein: CASSSGGFEQFF.

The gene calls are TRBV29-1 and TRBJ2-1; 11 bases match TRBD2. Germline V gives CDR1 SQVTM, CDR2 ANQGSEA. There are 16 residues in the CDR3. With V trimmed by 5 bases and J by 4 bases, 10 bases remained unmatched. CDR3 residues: CSVSYRLAGFYNEQFF. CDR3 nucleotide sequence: TGCAGCGTTTCCTATCGACTAGCGGGATTTTACAATGAGCAGTTCTTC.

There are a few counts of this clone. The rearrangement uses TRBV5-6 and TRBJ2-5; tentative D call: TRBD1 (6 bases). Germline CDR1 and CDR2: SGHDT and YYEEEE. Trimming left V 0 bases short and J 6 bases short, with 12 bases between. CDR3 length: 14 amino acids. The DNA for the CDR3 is TGTGCCAGCAGCTTGGGGATGCAGGGGAAGACCCAGTACTTC. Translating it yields CASSLGMQGKTQYF.

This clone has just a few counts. CDR3 region: CASSRASGVADTQYF. The CDR3 nucleotides are TGTGCCAGTAGTAGGGCTAGCGGGGTTGCAGATACGCAGTATTTT. The chain couples TRBV19 to TRBJ2-3, with 9 bases matching TRBD2. Trimming took 4 bases from V and 4 from J; bases not matched to a gene: 6. Germline CDR1 LNHDA, CDR2 SQIVND (reference sequence). This CDR3 has 15 amino acids.

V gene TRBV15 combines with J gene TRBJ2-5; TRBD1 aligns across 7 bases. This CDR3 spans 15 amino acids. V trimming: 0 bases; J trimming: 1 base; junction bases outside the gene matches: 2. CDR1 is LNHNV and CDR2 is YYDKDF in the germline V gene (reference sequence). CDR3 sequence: CATSREGGSQETQYF. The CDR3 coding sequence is TGTGCCACCAGCAGAGAAGGGGGCAGCCAAGAGACCCAGTACTTC.

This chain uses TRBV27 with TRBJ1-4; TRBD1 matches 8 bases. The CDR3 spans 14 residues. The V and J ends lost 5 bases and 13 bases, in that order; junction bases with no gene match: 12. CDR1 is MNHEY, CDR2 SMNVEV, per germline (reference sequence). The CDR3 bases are TGTGCCAGCAGTCCAACAGGGGGGGAAGTTGGACTGTTTTTT. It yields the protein CASSPTGGEVGLFF.

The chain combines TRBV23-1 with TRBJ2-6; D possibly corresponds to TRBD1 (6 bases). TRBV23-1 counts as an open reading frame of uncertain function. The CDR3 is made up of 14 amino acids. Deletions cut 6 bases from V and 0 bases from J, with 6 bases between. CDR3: CASRGHSGANVLTF. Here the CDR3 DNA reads TGCGCCAGCAGGGGACACTCTGGGGCCAACGTCCTGACTTTC.

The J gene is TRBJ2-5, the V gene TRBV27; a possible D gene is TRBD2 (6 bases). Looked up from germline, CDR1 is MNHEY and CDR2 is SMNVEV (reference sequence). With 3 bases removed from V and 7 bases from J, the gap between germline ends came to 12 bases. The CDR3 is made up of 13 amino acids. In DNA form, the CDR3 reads TGTGCCAGCAGTTTGACTAGGTGGGGGACCCAGTACTTC. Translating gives CASSLTRWGTQYF.

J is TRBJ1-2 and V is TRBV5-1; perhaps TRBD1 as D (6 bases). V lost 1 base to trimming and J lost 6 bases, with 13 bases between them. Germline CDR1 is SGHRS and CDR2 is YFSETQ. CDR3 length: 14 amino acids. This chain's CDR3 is CASSLLGAKDGYTF. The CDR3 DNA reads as TGCGCCAGCAGCTTGCTGGGGGCTAAGGATGGCTACACCTTC.

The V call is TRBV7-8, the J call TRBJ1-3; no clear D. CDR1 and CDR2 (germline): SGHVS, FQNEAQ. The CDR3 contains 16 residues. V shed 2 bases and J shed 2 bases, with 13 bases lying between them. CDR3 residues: CASSLIGQPTGNTIYF. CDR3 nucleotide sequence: TGTGCCAGCAGCTTAATTGGGCAGCCTACTGGAAACACCATATATTTT.

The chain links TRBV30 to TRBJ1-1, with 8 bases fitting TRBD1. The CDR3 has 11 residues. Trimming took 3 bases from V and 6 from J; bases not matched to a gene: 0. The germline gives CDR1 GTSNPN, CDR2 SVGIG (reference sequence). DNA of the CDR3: TGTGCCTGGAGACAGGGGGCTGAAGCTTTCTTT. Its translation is CAWRQGAEAFF.

The CDR3 loop is CASSKREESEKLFF. The CDR3 bases are TGTGCCAGTAGTAAACGAGAGGAGAGTGAAAAACTGTTTTTT. The chain joins TRBV19 to TRBJ1-4; no clear D. The ends were cut back, 4 bases at V and 7 bases at J, with 13 bases in the middle. This CDR3 has 14 amino acids. Germline assignment: CDR1 LNHDA and CDR2 SQIVND (reference sequence).

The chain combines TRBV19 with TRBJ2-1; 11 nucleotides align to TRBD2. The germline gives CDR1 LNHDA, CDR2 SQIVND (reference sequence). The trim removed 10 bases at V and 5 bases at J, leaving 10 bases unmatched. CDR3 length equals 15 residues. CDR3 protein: CATQSPGLADNEQFF. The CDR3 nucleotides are TGTGCCACCCAAAGCCCGGGACTAGCGGACAATGAGCAGTTCTTC.

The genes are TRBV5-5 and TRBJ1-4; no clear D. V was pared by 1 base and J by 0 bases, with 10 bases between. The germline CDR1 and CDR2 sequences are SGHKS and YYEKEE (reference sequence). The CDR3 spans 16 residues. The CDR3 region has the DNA TGTGCCAGCAGCTTGACAGCCGCTGCAACTAATGAAAAACTGTTTTTT. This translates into CASSLTAAATNEKLFF.

In DNA, the CDR3 is TGTGCCAGCAGCTTAGGACTTAACAATGAGCAGTTCTTC. Translation: CASSLGLNNEQFF. The chain carries TRBV11-2 and TRBJ2-1, with D unresolved. V was shortened by 1 base and J by 5 bases, with 6 bases between the two germline ends. Germline CDR1 reads SGHAT; CDR2 reads FQNNGV. There are 13 residues in the CDR3.

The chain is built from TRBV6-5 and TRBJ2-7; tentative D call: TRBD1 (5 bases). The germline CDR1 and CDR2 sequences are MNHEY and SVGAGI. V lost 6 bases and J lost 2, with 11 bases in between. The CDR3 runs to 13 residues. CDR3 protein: CASSQDTTYEQYF. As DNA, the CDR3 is TGTGCCAGCAGCCAGGACACTACCTACGAGCAGTACTTC.

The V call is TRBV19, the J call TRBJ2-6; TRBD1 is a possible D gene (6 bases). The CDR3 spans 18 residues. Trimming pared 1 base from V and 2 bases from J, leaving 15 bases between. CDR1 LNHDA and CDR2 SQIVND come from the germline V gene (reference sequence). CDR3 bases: TGTGCCAGTAGTATAGGGACGACAGGACGGGCTGGGGCCAACGTCCTGACTTTC. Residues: CASSIGTTGRAGANVLTF. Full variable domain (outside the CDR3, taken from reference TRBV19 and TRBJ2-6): DGGITQSPKYLFRKEGQNVTLSCEQNLNHDAMYWYRQDPGQGLRLIYYSQIVNDFQKGDIAEGYSVSREKKESFPLTVTSAQKNPTAFYLCASSIGTTGRAGANVLTFGAGSRLTVL.